These 9 T cell receptor beta chains were sequenced from one sample in a study of response to subunit inactivated influenza vaccine. TCRdb ran MiXCR on the RT-PCR reads and lists one entry per CDR3 protein. This sample has hundreds of thousands of distinct CDR3 sequences, with over 9.5% found just once. Here the sequenced sample was PBMCs from blood, taken on the day of vaccination. The receptor source for this set is a man aged 50 or older who received an inactivated influenza vaccine.

This clonotype came up a few times. The chain is built from TRBV11-2 and TRBJ1-4, with D perhaps TRBD1 (6 bases). The V and J ends lost 1 base and 5 bases respectively, with 17 bases between them. The CDR3 sequence is 17 residues long. The germline V gene has CDR1 SGHAT and CDR2 FQNNGV. The CDR3 loop is CASSLVIVGAKNEKLFF. In DNA form, the CDR3 reads TGTGCCAGCAGCTTAGTGATTGTGGGGGCCAAAAATGAAAAACTGTTTTTT.

This clonotype turned up a few times. The J gene is TRBJ1-2, the V gene TRBV3-1; maybe TRBD1 (5 bases). V lost 7 bases, J lost 3 bases, and 15 bases lay in between. Looked up from germline, CDR1 is LGHDT and CDR2 is YNNKEL (reference sequence). There are 14 residues in the CDR3. CDR3 amino acids: CASNQAGQDYGYTF. DNA of the CDR3: TGTGCCAGCAATCAGGCGGGGCAAGACTATGGCTACACCTTC.

V and J are TRBV4-2 and TRBJ2-3; the D call may be TRBD1 or TRBD2 (7 bases each). Germline V gene lookup returns CDR1 LGHNA and CDR2 YNFKEQ. The CDR3 is 16 amino acids. Trimming shortened V by 0 bases and J by 4 bases, and 14 bases separated the two germline ends. CDR3 loop: CASSQDTRGGADTQYF. CDR3 nucleotides: TGTGCCAGCAGCCAAGATACCAGGGGGGGTGCAGATACGCAGTATTTT.

This clonotype was recorded many times. CDR3 DNA sequence: TGTGCCACCAGCAGAGATCGTCTCTCCGGGGAGACCCAGTACTTC. Its protein is CATSRDRLSGETQYF. V is TRBV15 and J is TRBJ2-5; D not resolved. CDR3 length: 15 residues. Germline values: CDR1 LNHNV, CDR2 YYDKDF (reference sequence). V was shortened by 0 bases and J by 5 bases, with 13 bases between the two germline ends.

This clonotype was observed many times. The V call is TRBV15, the J call TRBJ2-7; D uncertain. Trimming shortened V by 0 bases and J by 7 bases, and 7 bases separated the two germline ends. CDR3 length: 12 amino acids. The germline V gene encodes CDR1 LNHNV and CDR2 YYDKDF (reference sequence). In nucleotides, the CDR3 is TGTGCCACCAGCAGAGAAGTAGGGGAGCAGTACTTC. As protein: CATSREVGEQYF.

This clonotype was observed a few times. This chain joins TRBV20-1 and TRBJ2-1; D uncertain. Per germline, CDR1 DFQATT and CDR2 SNEGSKA (reference sequence). V was shortened by 2 bases and J by 4 bases, with 3 bases between the two germline ends. The CDR3 extends over 11 amino acids. CDR3 in amino acids: CSARQYNEQFF. The CDR3 DNA reads TGCAGTGCTAGACAATACAATGAGCAGTTCTTC.

This clonotype was counted ten times or more. This chain joins TRBV7-2 and TRBJ2-2, with 9 nucleotides matching TRBD1. The V and J ends lost 5 bases and 5 bases, in that order; junction bases with no gene match: 6. The CDR3 length is 15 residues. From germline, CDR1 is SGHTA and CDR2 FQGNSA. The CDR3 nucleotides are TGTGCCAGCAGCCGGGACAGGGTGAGGACCGGGGAGCTGTTTTTT. Translation: CASSRDRVRTGELFF.

The table lists this clonotype with many counts. CDR3 sequence: CATSAGARSSYNEQFF. In DNA, the CDR3 is TGTGCCACCAGTGCCGGGGCTCGAAGCTCCTACAATGAGCAGTTCTTC. The chain employs TRBV24-1 and TRBJ2-1; D tentatively reads TRBD1 or TRBD2 (5 bases each). V dropped 5 bases and J dropped 0 bases, with 13 bases sitting between them. This CDR3 spans 16 amino acids. Per germline, CDR1 KGHDR and CDR2 SFDVKD.

The gene calls are TRBV28 and TRBJ2-7; no clear D gene. Germline V gene data show CDR1 as MDHEN and CDR2 as SYDVKM. This CDR3 contains 14 residues. Trimming shortened V by 3 bases and J by 1 base, and 10 bases separated the two germline ends. CDR3 nucleotide sequence: TGTGCCAGCAGTTTTCTGGACGGGTCCTACGAGCAGTACTTC. Amino acids: CASSFLDGSYEQYF.